A single sample gave rise to the 2 T cell receptor beta chains below, sequenced in a study of CXCR4 blockade with PD-1 therapy in pancreatic cancer. The repertoire was sequenced with immunoSEQ multiplex PCR; TCRdb's copy has only in-frame clones and lacks some. This sample has some 5,800 clones, with under 40% found just once. The sample comprised tumor tissue. These receptors all come from a human donor with pancreatic ductal adenocarcinoma.

The genes are TRBV15 and TRBJ1-4, with a weak D call TRBD1 (6 bases). The germline V gene has CDR1 LNHNV and CDR2 YYDKDF (reference sequence). The CDR3 runs 15 residues. V was pared by 1 base and J by 1 base, with 7 bases between. This CDR3 is CATSRAGVTNEKLFF. The CDR3 nucleotides read TGTGCCACCAGCAGAGCAGGGGTAACTAATGAAAAACTGTTTTTT.

The chain employs TRBV6-8 and TRBJ2-1; perhaps TRBD1 as D (5 bases). Germline CDR1 and CDR2: MNHGY and SAAAGT. V lost 9 bases and J lost 3, with 12 bases in between. The CDR3 covers 13 residues. CDR3 region: CARNIDSYNEQFF. The CDR3 nucleotides read TGTGCCAGAAACATCGACAGCTACAATGAGCAGTTCTTC.